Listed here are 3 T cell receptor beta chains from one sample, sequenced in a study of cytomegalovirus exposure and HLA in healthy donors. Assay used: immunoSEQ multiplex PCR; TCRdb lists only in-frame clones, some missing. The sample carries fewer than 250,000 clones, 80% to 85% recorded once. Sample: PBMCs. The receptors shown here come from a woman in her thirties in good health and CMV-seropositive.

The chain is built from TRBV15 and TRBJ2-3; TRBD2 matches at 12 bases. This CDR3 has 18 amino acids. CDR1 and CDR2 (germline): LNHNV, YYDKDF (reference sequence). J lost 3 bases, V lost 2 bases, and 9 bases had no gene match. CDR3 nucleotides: TGTGCCACCAGCAGATCCTTACTAGCGGGAGGCCCAACAGATACGCAGTATTTT. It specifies CATSRSLLAGGPTDTQYF.

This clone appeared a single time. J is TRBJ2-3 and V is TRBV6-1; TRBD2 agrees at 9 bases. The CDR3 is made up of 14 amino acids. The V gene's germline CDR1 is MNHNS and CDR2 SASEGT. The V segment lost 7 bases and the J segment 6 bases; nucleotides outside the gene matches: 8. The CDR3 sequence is CASTAGGDFDTQYF. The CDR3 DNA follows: TGTGCCAGCACGGCGGGAGGGGACTTTGATACGCAGTATTTT.

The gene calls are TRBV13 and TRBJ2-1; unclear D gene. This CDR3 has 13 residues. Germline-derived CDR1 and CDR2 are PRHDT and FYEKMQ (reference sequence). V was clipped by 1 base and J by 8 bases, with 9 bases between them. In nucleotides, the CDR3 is TGTGCCAGCAGCTTAGCTCCCGGGCATGAGCAGTTCTTC. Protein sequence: CASSLAPGHEQFF.